A selection of T cell receptor beta chains follows, all from one sample in a study of cytomegalovirus exposure and HLA in healthy donors. TCRdb's copy holds only in-frame clones and misses some; the assay was immunoSEQ multiplex PCR. The table records 130,000 to 150,000 clones, roughly 80% of them present only once. The sequenced sample was PBMCs. The receptors were sampled from a man aged 35-49 years in good health and CMV-seronegative. Both conserved end residues are part of each CDR3. The D gene is left open where the match is weak. The size field is filled for only some rows; it gives once, few, many or a size class.

clone_size j_call v_call d_call cdr3_length cdr3_nt cdr3_aa
. TRBJ2-5 TRBV10-2 . 14 TGCGCCAGCAGTGAGGGTGGGGGGGCGGAGACCCAGTACTTC CASSEGGGAETQYF
. TRBJ1-5 TRBV6-4 . 15 TGTGCCAGCAGTGCCATGGGGGGGGCGAATCAGCCCCAGCATTTT CASSAMGGANQPQHF
. TRBJ1-2 TRBV30 TRBD1 13 TGTGCCTGGAGAAAAGACAGGGCTGATGGCTACACCTTC CAWRKDRADGYTF
. TRBJ1-1 TRBV2 . 13 TGTGCCAGCAGACGGGGGGAGATCACTGAAGCTTTCTTT CASRRGEITEAFF
. TRBJ2-7 TRBV6-5 . 13 TGTGCCAGCAGTTACTCGGAGGGTAGGGAGCAGTACTTC CASSYSEGREQYF
. TRBJ2-7 TRBV7-9 . 14 TGTGCCAGCAGCTTATACCGGGACTCCTACGAGCAGTACTTC CASSLYRDSYEQYF
once TRBJ1-4 TRBV7-2 TRBD1 15 TGTGCCAGCAGCAACCGCCGGACAGGAAATGAAAAACTGTTTTTT CASSNRRTGNEKLFF
few TRBJ2-1 TRBV12-5 . 14 TGTGCTAGTGCCCCCAGGGAATCCTACAATGAGCAGTTCTTC CASAPRESYNEQFF
. TRBJ2-2 TRBV5-4 . 14 TGTGCCAGCAGCTTGGGACTGAACACCGGGGAGCTGTTTTTT CASSLGLNTGELFF
. TRBJ1-1 TRBV10-2 TRBD1 15 TGCGCCAGCAGTGGCTCCGGGACAGGGGGCACTGAAGCTTTCTTT CASSGSGTGGTEAFF
. TRBJ1-4 TRBV19 . 15 TGTGCCAGTAGTATAACGGTGAAAACTAATGAAAAACTGTTTTTT CASSITVKTNEKLFF
. TRBJ1-2 TRBV19 . 14 TGTGCCAGTAGTCCAACCCTAAGAGGACAGGGCTACACCTTC CASSPTLRGQGYTF
. TRBJ1-4 TRBV27 . 13 TGTGCCAGCAGACAGGGCTCCCTAGAAAAACTGTTTTTT CASRQGSLEKLFF
. TRBJ2-2 TRBV18 TRBD1 16 TGTGCCAGCTCATTCCGACAGGGGAGTAACACCGGGGAGCTGTTTTTT CASSFRQGSNTGELFF
few TRBJ1-1 TRBV27 . 13 TGTGCCAGCAGTCTGAGATCGGACACTGAAGCTTTCTTT CASSLRSDTEAFF
once TRBJ1-5 TRBV7-2 . 17 TGTGCCAGCAGCTTAGACAGGGTGGGGTATAGCAATCAGCCCCAGCATTTT CASSLDRVGYSNQPQHF
. TRBJ2-7 TRBV5-1 . 15 TGCGCCAGCAGCTCCCCTCAGGGGTCTGGCTACGAGCAGTACTTC CASSSPQGSGYEQYF
. TRBJ2-1 TRBV27 TRBD2 17 TGTGCCAGCAGTTCGACCGGGACTAGCGGGGGGGCCGATGAGCAGTTCTTC CASSSTGTSGGADEQFF
. TRBJ2-7 TRBV5-6 . 13 TGTGCCAGCAGCCGAGGCAACTCCTACGAGCAGTACTTC CASSRGNSYEQYF
. TRBJ2-7 TRBV5-1 TRBD1 14 TGCGCCAGCAGCTTGGCCGGGACAGCCAGCGAGCAGTACTTC CASSLAGTASEQYF
. TRBJ2-1 TRBV4-1 TRBD2 16 TGCGCCAGCAGCCAAGAACTCGGGGGGGGCTACAATGAGCAGTTCTTC CASSQELGGGYNEQFF
once TRBJ1-2 TRBV9 . 15 TGTGCCAGCAGCGTAGGAACAGGTTATGACTATGGCTACACCTTC CASSVGTGYDYGYTF
. TRBJ2-3 TRBV9 . 14 TGTGCCAGCAGCGTCGGTCGAGCCACAGATACGCAGTATTTT CASSVGRATDTQYF
. TRBJ2-7 TRBV5-6 TRBD1 15 TGTGCCAGCAGCTTGGTCGCAGGGGGTACCCACGAGCAGTACTTC CASSLVAGGTHEQYF
. TRBJ2-5 TRBV7-6 . 15 TGTGCCAGCAGCCAGGGGACCCCCCAGGGAGAGACCCAGTACTTC CASSQGTPQGETQYF
. TRBJ1-3 TRBV5-6 . 14 TGTGCCAGCAGCTTGACAGGCTCTGGAAACACCATATATTTT CASSLTGSGNTIYF
. TRBJ2-3 TRBV21-1 . 16 TGTGCCAGCAGCTCCCGGACAGGGCGAGACACAGATACGCAGTATTTT CASSSRTGRDTDTQYF
. TRBJ1-2 TRBV5-4 . 13 TGTGCCAGTACCCTCGGGACTAAGAATGGCTACACCTTC CASTLGTKNGYTF
. TRBJ2-7 TRBV19 TRBD1 15 TGTGCCAGTAGTCCGACGCAGGGACAGGGCCACGAGCAGTACTTC CASSPTQGQGHEQYF
. TRBJ1-6 TRBV6-1 TRBD1 14 TGTGCCAGCACTGGGACAGCCTATAATTCACCCCTCCACTTT CASTGTAYNSPLHF
. TRBJ1-1 TRBV11-2 . 14 TGTGCCAGCAGCTTATTAGCGGGGGGGACTGAAGCTTTCTTT CASSLLAGGTEAFF
. TRBJ1-3 TRBV7-6 . 16 TGTGCCAGCAGCTTAGGTGGCAGGTCGGGGGGAAACACCATATATTTT CASSLGGRSGGNTIYF
. TRBJ2-6 TRBV28 TRBD2 18 TGTGCCAGCAGTTTAATAGCGGGGCGACCCTCTGGGGCCAACGTCCTGACTTTC CASSLIAGRPSGANVLTF
. TRBJ2-7 TRBV20-1 . 11 TGCAGTGCTCGACAGGTGGGCGAGCAGTACTTC CSARQVGEQYF
. TRBJ2-7 TRBV28 . 12 TGTGCCGCGGGACAGAGGACCTACGAGCAGTACTTC CAAGQRTYEQYF
. TRBJ1-1 TRBV29-1 . 11 TGCAGCGGCCGGGGGATCGATGAAGCTTTCTTT CSGRGIDEAFF
. TRBJ1-2 TRBV9 . 14 TGTGCCAGCAGCGTAGGGGAGGGAACCTATGGCTACACCTTC CASSVGEGTYGYTF
. TRBJ1-6 TRBV19 . 17 TGTGCCAGTAGTACCACAGGGTCCAGCCTAAACAATTCACCCCTCCACTTT CASSTTGSSLNNSPLHF
once TRBJ2-7 TRBV28 . 17 TGTGCCAGCAGTTTAGCAGGGGCCCAGCGGGGCCTATACGAGCAGTACTTC CASSLAGAQRGLYEQYF
. TRBJ2-5 TRBV5-6 . 16 TGTGCCAGCAGCATCATGAGAGGGGGGGCCTGGGAGACCCAGTACTTC CASSIMRGGAWETQYF
. TRBJ2-5 TRBV7-3 . 15 TGTGCCAGCAGCTCCCAGGTGGGGCCCCAAGAGACCCAGTACTTC CASSSQVGPQETQYF
. TRBJ2-2 TRBV7-6 . 14 TGTGCCAGCACCCAGGGTGGGAACACCGGGGAGCTGTTTTTT CASTQGGNTGELFF
. TRBJ2-2 TRBV7-2 . 16 TGTGCCAGCAGCTTAGTGGGGGGGCTACCAGGCGGGGAGCTGTTTTTT CASSLVGGLPGGELFF
. TRBJ2-3 TRBV19 . 14 TGTGCCAGTAGTTGGACTGTTAGCACAGATACGCAGTATTTT CASSWTVSTDTQYF
. TRBJ1-1 TRBV6-6 . 12 TGTGCCAGCACCCGAGAGAACACTGAAGCTTTCTTT CASTRENTEAFF
. TRBJ2-6 TRBV7-2 . 16 TGTGCCAGCAGCCTAGGACGGAGCTCTGGGGCCAACGTCCTGACTTTC CASSLGRSSGANVLTF
once TRBJ1-6 TRBV5-6 TRBD1 17 TGTGCCAGCAGCTTGTGGAGGGACAGCTCCTATAATTCACCCCTCCACTTT CASSLWRDSSYNSPLHF
few TRBJ1-5 TRBV7-2 . 13 TGTGCCAGCAGCGATGGGGGGGGTCAGCCCCAGCATTTT CASSDGGGQPQHF
once TRBJ2-1 TRBV6-5 TRBD2 15 TGTGCCAGCAGCACCGGGGGGGGGATTTACAATGAGCAGTTCTTC CASSTGGGIYNEQFF
. TRBJ2-1 TRBV5-4 . 15 TGTGCCAGCAGCCCCGACAATCGAGCCTACAATGAGCAGTTCTTC CASSPDNRAYNEQFF
few TRBJ1-1 TRBV11-2 TRBD1 12 TGTGCCAGCAGCCGGACAGGGGGGGAGGCTTTCTTT CASSRTGGEAFF